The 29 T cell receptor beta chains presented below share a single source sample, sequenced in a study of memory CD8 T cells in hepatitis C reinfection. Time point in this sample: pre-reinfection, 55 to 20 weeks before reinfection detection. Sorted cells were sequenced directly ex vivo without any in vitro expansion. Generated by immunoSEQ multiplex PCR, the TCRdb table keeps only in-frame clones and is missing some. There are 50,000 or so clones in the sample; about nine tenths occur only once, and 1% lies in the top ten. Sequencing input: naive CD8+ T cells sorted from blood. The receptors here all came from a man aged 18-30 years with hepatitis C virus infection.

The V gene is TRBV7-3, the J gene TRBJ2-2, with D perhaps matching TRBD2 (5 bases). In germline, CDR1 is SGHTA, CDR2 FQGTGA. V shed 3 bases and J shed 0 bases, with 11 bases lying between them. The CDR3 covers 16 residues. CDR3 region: CASSLSRTSNTGELFF. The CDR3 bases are TGTGCCAGCAGCTTGAGTCGGACTTCGAACACCGGGGAGCTGTTTTTT.

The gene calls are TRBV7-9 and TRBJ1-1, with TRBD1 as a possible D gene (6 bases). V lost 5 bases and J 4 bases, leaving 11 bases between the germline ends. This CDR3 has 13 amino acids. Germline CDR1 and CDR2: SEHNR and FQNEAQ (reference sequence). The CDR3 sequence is CASSGDISTEAFF. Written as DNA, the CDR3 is TGTGCCAGCAGCGGGGACATAAGCACTGAAGCTTTCTTT.

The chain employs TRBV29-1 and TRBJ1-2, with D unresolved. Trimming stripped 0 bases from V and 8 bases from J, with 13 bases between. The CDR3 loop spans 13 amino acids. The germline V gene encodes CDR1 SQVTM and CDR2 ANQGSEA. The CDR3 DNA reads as TGCAGCGTTGAAGAAGAGGGAAAGGAGGGCTACACCTTC. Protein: CSVEEEGKEGYTF.

The CDR3 reads CASSAGRQGLETQYF. The CDR3 nucleotides are TGTGCCAGCAGCGCAGGCCGACAGGGTTTGGAGACCCAGTACTTC. This chain uses TRBV11-3 with TRBJ2-5; 7 bases align to TRBD1. CDR3 length: 15 residues. The V and J ends lost 5 bases and 5 bases, in that order; junction bases with no gene match: 11. Germline CDR1 SGHNT, CDR2 YENEEA.

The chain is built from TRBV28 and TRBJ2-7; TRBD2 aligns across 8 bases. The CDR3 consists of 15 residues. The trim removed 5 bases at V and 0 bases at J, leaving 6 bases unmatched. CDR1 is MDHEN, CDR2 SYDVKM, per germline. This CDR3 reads CASSPQRGHSYEQYF. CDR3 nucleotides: TGTGCCAGCAGTCCCCAGCGGGGGCACTCCTACGAGCAGTACTTC.

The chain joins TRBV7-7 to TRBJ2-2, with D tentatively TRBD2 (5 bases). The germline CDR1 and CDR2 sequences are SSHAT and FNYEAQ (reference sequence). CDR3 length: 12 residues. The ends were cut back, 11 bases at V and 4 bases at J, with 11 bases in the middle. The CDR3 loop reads CALGRLTGELFF. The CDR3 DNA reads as TGTGCCTTGGGGAGACTCACCGGGGAGCTGTTTTTT.

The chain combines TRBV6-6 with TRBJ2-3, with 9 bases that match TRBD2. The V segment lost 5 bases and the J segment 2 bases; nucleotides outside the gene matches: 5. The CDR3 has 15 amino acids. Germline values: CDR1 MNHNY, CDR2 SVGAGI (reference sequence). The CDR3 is CASSHLAGITDTQYF. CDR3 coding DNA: TGTGCCAGCAGTCACCTAGCGGGAATCACAGATACGCAGTATTTT.

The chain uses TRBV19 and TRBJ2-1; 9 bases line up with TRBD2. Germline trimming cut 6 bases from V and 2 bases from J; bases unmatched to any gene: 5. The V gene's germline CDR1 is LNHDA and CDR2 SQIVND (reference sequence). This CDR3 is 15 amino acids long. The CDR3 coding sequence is TGTGCCAGTAGGCCTAGCGGGGCCACCTACAATGAGCAGTTCTTC. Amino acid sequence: CASRPSGATYNEQFF.

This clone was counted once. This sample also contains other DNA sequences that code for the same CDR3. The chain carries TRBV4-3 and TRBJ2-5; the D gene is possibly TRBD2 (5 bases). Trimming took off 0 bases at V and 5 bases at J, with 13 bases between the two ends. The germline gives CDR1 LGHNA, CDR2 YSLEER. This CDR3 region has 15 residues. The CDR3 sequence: CASSQDRGGGETQYF. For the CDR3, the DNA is TGCGCCAGCAGCCAAGATCGAGGAGGCGGGGAGACCCAGTACTTC.

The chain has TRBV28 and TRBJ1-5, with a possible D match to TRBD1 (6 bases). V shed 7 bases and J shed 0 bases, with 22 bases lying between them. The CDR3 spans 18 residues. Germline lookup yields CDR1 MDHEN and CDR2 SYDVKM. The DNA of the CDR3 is TGTGCCAGCACCGGGGGGGCAGGAACTTCGCTTAGCAATCAGCCCCAGCATTTT. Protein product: CASTGGAGTSLSNQPQHF.

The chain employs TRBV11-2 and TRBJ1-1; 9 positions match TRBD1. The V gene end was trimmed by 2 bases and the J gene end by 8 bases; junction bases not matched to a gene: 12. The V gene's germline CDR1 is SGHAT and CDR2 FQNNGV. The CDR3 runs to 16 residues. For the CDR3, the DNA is TGTGCCAGCAGCTTATCTACCGGGACAGGGTTTCTGGAAGCTTTCTTT. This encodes CASSLSTGTGFLEAFF.

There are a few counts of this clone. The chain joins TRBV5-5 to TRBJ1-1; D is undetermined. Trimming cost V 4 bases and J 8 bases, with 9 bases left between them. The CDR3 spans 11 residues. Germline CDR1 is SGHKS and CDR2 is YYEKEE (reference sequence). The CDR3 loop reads CASSIGGEAFF. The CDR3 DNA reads TGTGCCAGCAGCATCGGAGGGGAAGCTTTCTTT. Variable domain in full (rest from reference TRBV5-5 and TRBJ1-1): DAGVTQSPTHLIKTRGQQVTLRCSPISGHKSVSWYQQVLGQGPQFIFQYYEKEERGRGNFPDRFSARQFPNYSSELNVNALLLGDSALYLCASSIGGEAFFGQGTRLTVV.

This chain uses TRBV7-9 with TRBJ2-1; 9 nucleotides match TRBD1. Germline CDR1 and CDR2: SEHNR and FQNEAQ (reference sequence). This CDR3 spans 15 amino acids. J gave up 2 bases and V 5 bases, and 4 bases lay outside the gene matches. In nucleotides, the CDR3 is TGTGCCAGCAGCCCCTGGGACAGGGCCTACAATGAGCAGTTCTTC. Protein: CASSPWDRAYNEQFF.

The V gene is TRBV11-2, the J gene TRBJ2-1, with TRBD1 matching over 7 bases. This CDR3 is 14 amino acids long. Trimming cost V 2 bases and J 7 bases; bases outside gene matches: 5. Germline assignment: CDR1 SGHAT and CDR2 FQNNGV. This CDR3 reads CASSLWSGGNEQFF. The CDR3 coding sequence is TGTGCCAGCAGCTTATGGTCAGGGGGAAATGAGCAGTTCTTC.

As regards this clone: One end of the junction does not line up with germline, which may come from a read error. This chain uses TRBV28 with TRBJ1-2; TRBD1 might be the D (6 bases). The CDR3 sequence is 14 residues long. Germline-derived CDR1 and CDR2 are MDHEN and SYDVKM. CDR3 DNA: TGTGCCAGCAGTACGTCCCGGGACAACTATGGCTACTCCTTC. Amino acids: CASSTSRDNYGYSF.

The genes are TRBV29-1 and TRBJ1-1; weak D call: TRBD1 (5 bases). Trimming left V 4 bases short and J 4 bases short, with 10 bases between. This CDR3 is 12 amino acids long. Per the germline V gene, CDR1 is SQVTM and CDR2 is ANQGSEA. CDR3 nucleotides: TGCAGCGTTGTTAGACAGCGCACTGAAGCTTTCTTT. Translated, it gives CSVVRQRTEAFF.

CDR3 DNA sequence: TGTGCCTGGAAGTTGGGGGGGGAACTGTTTTTT. It encodes CAWKLGGELFF. The J gene is TRBJ1-4, the V gene TRBV30; TRBD1 might be the D (5 bases). Trimming cost V 4 bases and J 12 bases, with 12 bases left between them. This CDR3 spans 11 amino acids. The germline CDR1 and CDR2 sequences are GTSNPN and SVGIG (reference sequence).

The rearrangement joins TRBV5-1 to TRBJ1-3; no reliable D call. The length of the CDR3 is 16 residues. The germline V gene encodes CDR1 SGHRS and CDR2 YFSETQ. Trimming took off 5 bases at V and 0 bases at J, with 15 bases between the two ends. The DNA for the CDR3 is TGCGCCAGCAGTCTGAGTTTGGAGTTCTCTGGAAACACCATATATTTT. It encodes CASSLSLEFSGNTIYF.

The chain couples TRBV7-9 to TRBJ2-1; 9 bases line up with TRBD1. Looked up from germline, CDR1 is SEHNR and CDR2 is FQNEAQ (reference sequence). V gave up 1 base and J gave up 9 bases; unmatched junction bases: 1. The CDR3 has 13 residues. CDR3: CASSLGQGGEQFF. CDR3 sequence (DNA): TGTGCCAGCAGCTTAGGACAGGGGGGTGAGCAGTTCTTC.

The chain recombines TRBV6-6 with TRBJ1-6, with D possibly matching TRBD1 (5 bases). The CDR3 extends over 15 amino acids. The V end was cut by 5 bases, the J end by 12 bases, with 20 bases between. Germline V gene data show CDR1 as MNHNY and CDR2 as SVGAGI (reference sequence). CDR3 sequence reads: CASSPTSGDRGPLHF. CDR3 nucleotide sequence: TGTGCCAGCAGTCCGACTTCGGGGGATCGGGGACCCCTCCACTTT.

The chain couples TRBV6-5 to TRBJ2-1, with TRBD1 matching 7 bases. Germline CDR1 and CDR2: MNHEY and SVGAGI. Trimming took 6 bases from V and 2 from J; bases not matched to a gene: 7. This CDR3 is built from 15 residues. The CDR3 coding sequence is TGTGCCAGCAGAATAGACAGGGTGACCTACAATGAGCAGTTCTTC. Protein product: CASRIDRVTYNEQFF.

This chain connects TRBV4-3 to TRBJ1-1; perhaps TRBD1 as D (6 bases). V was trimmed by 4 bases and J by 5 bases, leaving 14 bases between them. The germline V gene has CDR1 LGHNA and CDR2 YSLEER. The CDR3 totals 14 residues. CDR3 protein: CASSRNTGLTEAFF. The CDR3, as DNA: TGCGCCAGCAGCCGGAACACAGGGTTAACTGAAGCTTTCTTT.

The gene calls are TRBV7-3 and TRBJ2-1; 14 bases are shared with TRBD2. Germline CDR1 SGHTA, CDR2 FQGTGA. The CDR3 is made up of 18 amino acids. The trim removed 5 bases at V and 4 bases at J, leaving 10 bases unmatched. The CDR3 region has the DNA TGTGCCAGCAGCCTGAGCGGACTAGCGGGAGGCATATACAATGAGCAGTTCTTC. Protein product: CASSLSGLAGGIYNEQFF.

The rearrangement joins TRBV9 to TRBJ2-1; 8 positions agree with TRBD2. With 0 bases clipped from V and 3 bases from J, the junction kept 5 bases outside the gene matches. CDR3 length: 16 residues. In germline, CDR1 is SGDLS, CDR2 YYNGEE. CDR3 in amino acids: CASSVVGAGVYNEQFF. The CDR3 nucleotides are TGTGCCAGCAGCGTAGTGGGAGCGGGGGTCTACAATGAGCAGTTCTTC.

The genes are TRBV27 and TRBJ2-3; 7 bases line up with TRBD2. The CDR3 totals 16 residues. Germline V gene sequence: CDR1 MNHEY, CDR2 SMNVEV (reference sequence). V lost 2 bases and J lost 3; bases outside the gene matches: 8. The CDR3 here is CASSLIGTGGTDTQYF. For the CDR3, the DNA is TGTGCCAGCAGTTTAATAGGGACGGGGGGAACAGATACGCAGTATTTT.

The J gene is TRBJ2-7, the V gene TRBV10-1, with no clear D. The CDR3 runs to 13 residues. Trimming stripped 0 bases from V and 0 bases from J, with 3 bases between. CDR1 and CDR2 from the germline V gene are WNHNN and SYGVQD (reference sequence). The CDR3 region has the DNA TGCGCCAGCAGTGAGTCCCTCTCCTACGAGCAGTACTTC. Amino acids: CASSESLSYEQYF.

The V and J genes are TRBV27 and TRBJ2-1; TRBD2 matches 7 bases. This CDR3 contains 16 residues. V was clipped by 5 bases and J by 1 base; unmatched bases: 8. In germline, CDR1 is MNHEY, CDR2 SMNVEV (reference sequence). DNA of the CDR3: TGTGCCAGCAGTCTGTCCCTAGCGGAGTCCTACAATGAGCAGTTCTTC. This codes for CASSLSLAESYNEQFF.

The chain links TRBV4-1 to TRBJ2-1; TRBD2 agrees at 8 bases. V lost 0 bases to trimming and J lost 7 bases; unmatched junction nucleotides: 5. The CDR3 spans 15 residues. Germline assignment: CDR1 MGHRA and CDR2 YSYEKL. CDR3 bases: TGCGCCAGCAGCCAAGAACAGCGGGAGAGGAATGAGCAGTTCTTC. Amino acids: CASSQEQRERNEQFF.

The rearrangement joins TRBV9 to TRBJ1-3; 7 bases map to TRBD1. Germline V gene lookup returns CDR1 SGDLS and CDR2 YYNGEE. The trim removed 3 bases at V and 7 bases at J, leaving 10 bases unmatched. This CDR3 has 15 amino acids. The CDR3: CASSGRTGGGNTIYF. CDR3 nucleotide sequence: TGTGCCAGCAGCGGAAGGACAGGCGGTGGGAACACCATATATTTT.